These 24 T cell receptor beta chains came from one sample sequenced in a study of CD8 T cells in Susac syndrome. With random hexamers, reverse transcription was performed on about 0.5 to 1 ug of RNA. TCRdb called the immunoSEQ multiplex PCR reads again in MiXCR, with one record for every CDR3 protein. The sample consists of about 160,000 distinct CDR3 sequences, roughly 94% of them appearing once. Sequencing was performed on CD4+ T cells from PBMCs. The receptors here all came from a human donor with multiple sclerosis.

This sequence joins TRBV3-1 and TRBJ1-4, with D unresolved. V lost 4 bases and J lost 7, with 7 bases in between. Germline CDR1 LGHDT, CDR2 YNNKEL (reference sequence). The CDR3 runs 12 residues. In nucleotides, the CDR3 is TGTGCCAGCAGCCTCGTCGGTGAAAAACTGTTTTTT. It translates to CASSLVGEKLFF.

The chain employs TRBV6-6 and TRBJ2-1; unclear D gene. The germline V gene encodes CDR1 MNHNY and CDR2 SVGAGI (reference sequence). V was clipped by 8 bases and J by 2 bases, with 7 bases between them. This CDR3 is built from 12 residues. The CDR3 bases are TGTGCCAGCGAAAATCCCTACAATGAGCAGTTCTTC. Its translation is CASENPYNEQFF.

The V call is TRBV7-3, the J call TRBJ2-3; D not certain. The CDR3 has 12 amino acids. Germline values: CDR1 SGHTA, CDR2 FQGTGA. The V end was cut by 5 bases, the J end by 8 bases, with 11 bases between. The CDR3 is CASSATEGTQYF. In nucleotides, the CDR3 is TGTGCCAGCAGCGCTACAGAAGGTACGCAGTATTTT.

The CDR3 DNA follows: TGTGCCAGCAGGGGCCCGGTGGTGGAGACCCAGTACTTC. It codes for CASRGPVVETQYF. The rearrangement links TRBV7-2 to TRBJ2-5; no definite D call. Looked up from germline, CDR1 is SGHTA and CDR2 is FQGNSA. This CDR3 spans 13 amino acids. V lost 6 bases to trimming and J lost 5 bases, with 13 bases between them.

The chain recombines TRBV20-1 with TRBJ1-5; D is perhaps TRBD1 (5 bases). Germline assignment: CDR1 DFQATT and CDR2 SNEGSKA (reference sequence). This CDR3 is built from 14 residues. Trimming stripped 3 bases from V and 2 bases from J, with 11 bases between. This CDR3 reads CSASQGGGNQPQHF. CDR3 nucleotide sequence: TGCAGTGCTAGCCAGGGCGGGGGCAATCAGCCCCAGCATTTT.

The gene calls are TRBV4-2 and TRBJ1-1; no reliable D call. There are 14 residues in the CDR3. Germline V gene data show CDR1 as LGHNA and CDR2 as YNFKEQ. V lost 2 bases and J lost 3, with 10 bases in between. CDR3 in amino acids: CASSQPQSHTEAFF. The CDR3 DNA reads TGTGCCAGCAGCCAACCACAGAGTCACACTGAAGCTTTCTTT.

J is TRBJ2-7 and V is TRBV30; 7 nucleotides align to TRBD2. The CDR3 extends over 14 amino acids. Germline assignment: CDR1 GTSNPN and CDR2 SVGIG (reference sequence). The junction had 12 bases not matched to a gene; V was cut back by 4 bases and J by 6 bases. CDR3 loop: CAWTPHIGRGEQYF. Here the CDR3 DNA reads TGTGCCTGGACCCCCCATATAGGGAGGGGCGAGCAGTACTTC.

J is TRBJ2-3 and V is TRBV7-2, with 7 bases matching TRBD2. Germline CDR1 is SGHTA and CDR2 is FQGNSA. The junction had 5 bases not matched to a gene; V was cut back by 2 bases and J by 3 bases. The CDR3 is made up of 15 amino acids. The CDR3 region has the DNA TGTGCCAGCAGCTTAATGGCGGGAGCTACAGATACGCAGTATTTT. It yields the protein CASSLMAGATDTQYF.

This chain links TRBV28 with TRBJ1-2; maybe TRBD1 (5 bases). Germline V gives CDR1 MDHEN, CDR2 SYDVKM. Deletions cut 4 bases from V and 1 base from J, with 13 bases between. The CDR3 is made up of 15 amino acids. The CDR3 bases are TGTGCCAGCAGTTCTCCCGGGGCGAATAACTATGGCTACACCTTC. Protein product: CASSSPGANNYGYTF.

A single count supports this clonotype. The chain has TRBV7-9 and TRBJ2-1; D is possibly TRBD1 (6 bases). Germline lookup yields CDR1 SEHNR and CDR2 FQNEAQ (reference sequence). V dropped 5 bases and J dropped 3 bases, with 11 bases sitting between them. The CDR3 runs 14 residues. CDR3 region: CASSLSTGYNEQFF. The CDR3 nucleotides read TGTGCCAGCAGCCTCTCGACAGGCTACAATGAGCAGTTCTTC.

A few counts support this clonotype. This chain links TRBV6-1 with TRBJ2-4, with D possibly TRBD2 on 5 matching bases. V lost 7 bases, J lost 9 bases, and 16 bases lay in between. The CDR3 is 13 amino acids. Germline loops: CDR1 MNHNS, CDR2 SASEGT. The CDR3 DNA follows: TGTGCCAGCACCCTCGGCCTTGCGGGCATTCAGTACTTC. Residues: CASTLGLAGIQYF.

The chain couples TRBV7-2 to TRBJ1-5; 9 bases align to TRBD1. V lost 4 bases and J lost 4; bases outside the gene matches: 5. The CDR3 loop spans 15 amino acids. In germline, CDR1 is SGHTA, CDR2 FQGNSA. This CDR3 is CASSSQGALNQPQHF. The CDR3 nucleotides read TGTGCCAGCAGCTCACAGGGGGCGCTTAATCAGCCCCAGCATTTT. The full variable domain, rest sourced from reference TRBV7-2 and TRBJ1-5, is GAGVSQSPSNKVTEKGKDVELRCDPISGHTALYWYRQSLGQGLEFLIYFQGNSAPDKSGLPSDRFSAERTGGSVSTLTIQRTQQEDSAVYLCASSSQGALNQPQHFGDGTRLSIL.

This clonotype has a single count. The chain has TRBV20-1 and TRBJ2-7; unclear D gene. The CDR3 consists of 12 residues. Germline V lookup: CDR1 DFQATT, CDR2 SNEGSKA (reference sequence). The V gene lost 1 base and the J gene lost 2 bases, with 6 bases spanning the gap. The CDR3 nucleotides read TGCAGTGCTAGAGGGGTGGCCTACGAGCAGTACTTC. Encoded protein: CSARGVAYEQYF.

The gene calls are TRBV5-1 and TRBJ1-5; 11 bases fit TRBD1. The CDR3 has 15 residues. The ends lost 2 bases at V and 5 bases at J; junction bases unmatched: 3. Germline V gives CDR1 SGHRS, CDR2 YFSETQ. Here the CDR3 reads CASSLGQGAHQPQHF. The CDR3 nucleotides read TGCGCCAGCAGCTTAGGACAGGGGGCGCATCAGCCCCAGCATTTT.

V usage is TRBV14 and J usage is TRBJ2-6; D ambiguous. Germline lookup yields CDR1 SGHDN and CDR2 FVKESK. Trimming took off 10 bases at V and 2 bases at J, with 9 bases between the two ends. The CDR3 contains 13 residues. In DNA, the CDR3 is TGTGCCACCTCGGGTGCTGGGGCCAACGTCCTGACTTTC. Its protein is CATSGAGANVLTF.

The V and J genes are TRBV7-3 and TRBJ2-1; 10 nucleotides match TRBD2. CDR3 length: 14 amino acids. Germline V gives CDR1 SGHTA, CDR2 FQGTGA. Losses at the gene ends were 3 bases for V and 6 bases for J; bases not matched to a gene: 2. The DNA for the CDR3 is TGTGCCAGCAGCTTGACTAGCGGGCTCAATGAGCAGTTCTTC. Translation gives CASSLTSGLNEQFF.

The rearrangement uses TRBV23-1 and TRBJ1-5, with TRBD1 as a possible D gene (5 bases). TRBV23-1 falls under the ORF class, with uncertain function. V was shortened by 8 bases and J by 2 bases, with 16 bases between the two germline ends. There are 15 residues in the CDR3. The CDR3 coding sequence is TGCGCCAGCGCGGCAATCTTGACAGGCAATCAGCCCCAGCATTTT. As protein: CASAAILTGNQPQHF.

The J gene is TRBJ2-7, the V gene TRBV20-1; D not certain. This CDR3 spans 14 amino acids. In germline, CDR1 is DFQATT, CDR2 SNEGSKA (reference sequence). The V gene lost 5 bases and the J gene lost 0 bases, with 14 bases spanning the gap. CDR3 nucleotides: TGCAGTGCTCAAGCCCAGGTTAGCTCCTACGAGCAGTACTTC. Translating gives CSAQAQVSSYEQYF.

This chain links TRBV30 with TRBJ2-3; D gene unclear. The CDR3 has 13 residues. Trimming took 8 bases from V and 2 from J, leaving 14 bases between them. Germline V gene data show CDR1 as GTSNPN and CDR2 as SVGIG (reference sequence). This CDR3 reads CASKYGYTDTQYF. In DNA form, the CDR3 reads TGTGCCAGCAAGTACGGATACACAGATACGCAGTATTTT.

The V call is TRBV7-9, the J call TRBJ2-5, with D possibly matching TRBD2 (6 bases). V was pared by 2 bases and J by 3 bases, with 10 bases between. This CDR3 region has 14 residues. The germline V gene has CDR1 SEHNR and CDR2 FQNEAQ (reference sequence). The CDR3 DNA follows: TGTGCCAGCAGCTTATTTAAGCGGGAAGAGACCCAGTACTTC. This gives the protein CASSLFKREETQYF.

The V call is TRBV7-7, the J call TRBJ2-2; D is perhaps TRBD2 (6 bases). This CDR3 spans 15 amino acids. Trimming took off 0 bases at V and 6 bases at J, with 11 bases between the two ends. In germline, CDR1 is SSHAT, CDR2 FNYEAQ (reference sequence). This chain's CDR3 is CASSLAAPSAGELFF. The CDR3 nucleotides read TGTGCCAGCAGCTTAGCGGCACCTAGCGCCGGGGAGCTGTTTTTT.

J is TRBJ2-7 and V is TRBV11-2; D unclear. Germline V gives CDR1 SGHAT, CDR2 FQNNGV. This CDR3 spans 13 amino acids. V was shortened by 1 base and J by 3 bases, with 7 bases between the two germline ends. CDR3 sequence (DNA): TGTGCCAGCAGCTTAGTGTCCTACTACGAGCAGTACTTC. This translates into CASSLVSYYEQYF.

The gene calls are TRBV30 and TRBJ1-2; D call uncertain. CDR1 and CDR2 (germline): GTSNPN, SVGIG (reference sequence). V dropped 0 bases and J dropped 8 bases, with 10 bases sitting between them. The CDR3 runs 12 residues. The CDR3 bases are TGTGCCTGGAGTGTAGACCGCCTGGGCTACACCTTC. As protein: CAWSVDRLGYTF. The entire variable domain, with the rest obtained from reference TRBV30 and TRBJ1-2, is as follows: SQTIHQWPATLVQPVGSPLSLECTVEGTSNPNLYWYRQAAGRGLQLLFYSVGIGQISSEVPQNLSASRPQDRQFILSSKKLLLSDSGFYLCAWSVDRLGYTFGSGTRLTVV.

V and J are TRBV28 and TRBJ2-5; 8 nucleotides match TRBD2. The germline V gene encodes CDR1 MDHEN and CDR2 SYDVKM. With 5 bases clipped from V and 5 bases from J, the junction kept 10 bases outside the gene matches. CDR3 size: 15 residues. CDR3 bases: TGTGCCAGCAGTCCCGGCGGGGGGAGGAAGGAGACCCAGTACTTC. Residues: CASSPGGGRKETQYF.